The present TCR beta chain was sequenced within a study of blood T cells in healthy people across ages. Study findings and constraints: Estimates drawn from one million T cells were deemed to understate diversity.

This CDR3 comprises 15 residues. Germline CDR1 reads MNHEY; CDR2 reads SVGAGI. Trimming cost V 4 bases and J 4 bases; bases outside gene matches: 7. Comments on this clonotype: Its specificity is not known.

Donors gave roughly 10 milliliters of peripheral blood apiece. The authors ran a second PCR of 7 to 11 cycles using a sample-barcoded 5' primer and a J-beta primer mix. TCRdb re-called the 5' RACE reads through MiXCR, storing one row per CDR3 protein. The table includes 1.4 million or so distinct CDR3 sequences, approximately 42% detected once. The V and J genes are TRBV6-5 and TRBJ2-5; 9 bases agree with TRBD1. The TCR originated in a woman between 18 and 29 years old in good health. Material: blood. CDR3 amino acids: CASSSRQGGRETQYF. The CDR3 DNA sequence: TGTGCCAGCAGTTCCCGACAGGGGGGAAGAGAGACCCAGTACTTC.